These 25 T cell receptor beta chains were all obtained from the same sample, sequenced in a study of T cell changes during pregnancy in multiple sclerosis. Some clones are missing from TCRdb's copy, which holds only in-frame ones; the method was immunoSEQ multiplex PCR. This table has about 130,000 clones, roughly 95% appearing once. The sample here was peripheral blood, taken after pregnancy. These receptors all stem from a female donor with multiple sclerosis, enrolled in a pregnancy study.

The chain uses TRBV6-5 and TRBJ2-7, with 8 positions matching TRBD2. The V and J ends lost 0 bases and 7 bases, in that order; junction bases with no gene match: 8. The germline gives CDR1 MNHEY, CDR2 SVGAGI. This CDR3 contains 15 residues. The CDR3 sequence: CASSYSSSGIGEQYF. As DNA, the CDR3 is TGTGCCAGCAGTTACTCGAGTAGCGGGATCGGGGAGCAGTACTTC.

The chain joins TRBV10-3 to TRBJ2-7; TRBD1 matches at 11 bases. J gave up 3 bases and V 10 bases, and 5 bases lay outside the gene matches. Germline CDR1 reads ENHRY; CDR2 reads SYGVKD. This CDR3 is built from 13 residues. The CDR3 loop is CATGDRGYYEQYF. CDR3 sequence (DNA): TGTGCCACGGGGGACAGGGGGTACTACGAGCAGTACTTC.

The count of this clone is one. The gene calls are TRBV19 and TRBJ2-1, with 8 positions matching TRBD2. Losses at the gene ends were 2 bases for V and 7 bases for J; bases not matched to a gene: 13. The CDR3 spans 17 residues. CDR1 is LNHDA and CDR2 is SQIVND in the germline V gene (reference sequence). The CDR3 sequence: CASSIWGSAGGGNEQFF. In DNA, the CDR3 is TGTGCCAGTAGTATATGGGGATCGGCGGGAGGCGGGAATGAGCAGTTCTTC.

The genes are TRBV9 and TRBJ2-6, with 7 bases lining up with TRBD1. V lost 3 bases, J lost 1 base, and 7 bases stayed unmatched. CDR1 is SGDLS, CDR2 YYNGEE, per germline. The CDR3 totals 17 residues. CDR3 protein: CASSASPDRSGANVLTF. DNA of the CDR3: TGTGCCAGCAGCGCCTCCCCGGACAGGTCTGGGGCCAACGTCCTGACTTTC.

This chain joins TRBV27 and TRBJ1-1, with D maybe TRBD1 (6 bases). The CDR3 sequence is 15 residues long. CDR1 is MNHEY, CDR2 SMNVEV, per germline (reference sequence). The V end was cut by 1 base, the J end by 3 bases, with 12 bases between. This CDR3 is CASSLLWGLDTEAFF. The CDR3 DNA sequence: TGTGCCAGCAGTTTATTATGGGGGCTGGACACTGAAGCTTTCTTT.

The V and J genes are TRBV13 and TRBJ2-1; D gene uncertain. Trimming removed 4 bases from V and 9 bases from J, with 10 bases in between. In germline, CDR1 is PRHDT, CDR2 FYEKMQ (reference sequence). The CDR3 extends over 12 amino acids. CDR3 coding DNA: TGTGCCAGCAGCTCCCGCGCCCTTGAGCAGTTCTTC. Protein sequence: CASSSRALEQFF.

The V gene is TRBV11-2, the J gene TRBJ1-1; 9 nucleotides line up with TRBD1. The CDR3 covers 14 residues. V dropped 1 base and J dropped 5; count of bases not matched to a gene: 2. Germline-derived CDR1 and CDR2 are SGHAT and FQNNGV. CDR3 loop: CASSLGQGVTEAFF. CDR3 DNA sequence: TGTGCCAGCAGCTTAGGACAGGGGGTTACTGAAGCTTTCTTT.

The gene calls are TRBV9 and TRBJ2-7, with 10 bases that match TRBD2. The CDR3 runs 15 residues. J lost 6 bases, V lost 0 bases, and 6 bases had no gene match. Germline CDR1 and CDR2: SGDLS and YYNGEE. The CDR3 nucleotides read TGTGCCAGCAGCGTAGCTGATCTAGCGGGGGTCGAGCAGTACTTC. This translates into CASSVADLAGVEQYF.

This sequence joins TRBV5-4 and TRBJ1-5, with TRBD1 matching 9 bases. CDR1 SGHNT and CDR2 YYREEE come from the germline V gene (reference sequence). The CDR3 length is 13 residues. J was trimmed by 7 bases and V by 4 bases; bases with no gene match: 3. CDR3 coding DNA: TGTGCCAGCAGCCAGGGACAGGGCCAGCCCCAGCATTTT. Its translation is CASSQGQGQPQHF. The complete variable domain, with remaining parts taken from reference TRBV5-4 and TRBJ1-5, reads ETGVTQSPTHLIKTRGQQVTLRCSSQSGHNTVSWYQQALGQGPQFIFQYYREEENGRGNFPPRFSGLQFPNYSSELNVNALELDDSALYLCASSQGQGQPQHFGDGTRLSIL.

The genes are TRBV29-1 and TRBJ2-1, with a weak D call TRBD2 (5 bases). Germline CDR1 and CDR2: SQVTM and ANQGSEA. Trimming cost V 6 bases and J 2 bases, with 14 bases left between them. There are 14 residues in the CDR3. The CDR3 sequence is CSVDYTGPYNEQFF. As DNA, the CDR3 is TGCAGCGTCGACTATACCGGGCCCTACAATGAGCAGTTCTTC.

The V gene is TRBV19, the J gene TRBJ2-7, with a tentative D call TRBD1 (6 bases). The ends were cut back, 8 bases at V and 3 bases at J, with 14 bases in the middle. Germline loops: CDR1 LNHDA, CDR2 SQIVND (reference sequence). The CDR3 length is 13 residues. The CDR3 DNA reads TGTGCCAGTGGGACCGGGACATTCTACGAGCAGTACTTC. Residues: CASGTGTFYEQYF. The full variable domain, completed using reference TRBV19 and TRBJ2-7, is DGGITQSPKYLFRKEGQNVTLSCEQNLNHDAMYWYRQDPGQGLRLIYYSQIVNDFQKGDIAEGYSVSREKKESFPLTVTSAQKNPTAFYLCASGTGTFYEQYFGPGTRLTVT.

This clone was counted a single time. This chain connects TRBV5-1 to TRBJ1-1; 12 nucleotides line up with TRBD1. CDR1 and CDR2 (germline): SGHRS, YFSETQ. V lost 1 base, J lost 6 bases, and 10 bases stayed unmatched. The CDR3 is made up of 17 amino acids. CDR3 loop: CASSLWGLGQGAAEAFF. The CDR3 region has the DNA TGCGCCAGCAGCTTGTGGGGCCTGGGACAGGGGGCGGCTGAAGCTTTCTTT.

The genes are TRBV5-6 and TRBJ2-3; TRBD2 might be the D (6 bases). CDR1 SGHDT and CDR2 YYEEEE come from the germline V gene. V dropped 4 bases and J dropped 6 bases, with 24 bases sitting between them. The CDR3 runs 17 residues. This CDR3 reads CASSAGRTPLIGDTQYF. CDR3 nucleotides: TGTGCCAGCAGCGCGGGACGGACCCCCTTAATAGGGGATACGCAGTATTTT.

This chain connects TRBV19 to TRBJ2-7; weak D call: TRBD2 (5 bases). V lost 3 bases, J lost 2 bases, and 11 bases lay in between. CDR1 and CDR2 from the germline V gene are LNHDA and SQIVND (reference sequence). The CDR3 runs to 14 residues. This CDR3 is CASSIRDGTYEQYF. The CDR3 nucleotides are TGTGCCAGTAGTATCCGGGATGGGACCTACGAGCAGTACTTC.

V is TRBV4-3 and J is TRBJ2-7, with D possibly matching TRBD2 (5 bases). The CDR3 contains 13 residues. Germline V gene data show CDR1 as LGHNA and CDR2 as YSLEER. The V end lost 0 bases, the J end lost 5 bases, and 8 bases lay between the germline ends. The CDR3 DNA follows: TGCGCCAGCAGCCAAGATACCGGGGACGAGCAGTACTTC. It specifies CASSQDTGDEQYF.

In this sample, this clone turned up once. This chain joins TRBV15 and TRBJ2-1; TRBD1 matches 8 bases. CDR3 length: 16 residues. The V gene end was trimmed by 2 bases and the J gene end by 0 bases; junction bases not matched to a gene: 3. Germline V gene sequence: CDR1 LNHNV, CDR2 YYDKDF (reference sequence). CDR3 amino acids: CATSRLQGASYNEQFF. CDR3 coding DNA: TGTGCCACCAGCAGACTTCAGGGGGCCTCCTACAATGAGCAGTTCTTC.

The chain combines TRBV10-3 with TRBJ1-4; the match to TRBD1 covers 9 bases. The V segment lost 3 bases and the J segment 4 bases; nucleotides outside the gene matches: 3. The germline V gene has CDR1 ENHRY and CDR2 SYGVKD. The CDR3 spans 15 residues. Written as DNA, the CDR3 is TGTGCCATCAGTGAAGGACAGGGGAATAATGAAAAACTGTTTTTT. This sequence encodes CAISEGQGNNEKLFF.

This clone was seen just once. This rearrangement joins TRBV30 to TRBJ1-2, with 7 bases that match TRBD1. J was trimmed by 5 bases and V by 5 bases; bases with no gene match: 5. The CDR3 runs 12 residues. From germline, CDR1 is GTSNPN and CDR2 SVGIG (reference sequence). The CDR3 DNA reads as TGTGCCTGGGTGGGACAGCTTTATGGCTACACCTTC. Its protein product is CAWVGQLYGYTF.

V usage is TRBV28 and J usage is TRBJ1-5, with D perhaps matching TRBD1 (5 bases). Germline V CDR1 and CDR2: MDHEN, SYDVKM. Trimming shortened V by 1 base and J by 2 bases, and 12 bases separated the two germline ends. The CDR3 totals 16 residues. The CDR3 bases are TGTGCCAGCAGTTTATCCGGGGGTTGGGGCAATCAGCCCCAGCATTTT. It translates to CASSLSGGWGNQPQHF.

The CDR3 spells CAWSVSGGSYEQYF. In DNA form, the CDR3 reads TGTGCCTGGAGTGTTTCGGGAGGATCCTACGAGCAGTACTTC. The chain combines TRBV30 with TRBJ2-7; 7 bases are a match to TRBD2. CDR3 length: 14 residues. CDR1 is GTSNPN and CDR2 is SVGIG in the germline V gene (reference sequence). With 0 bases clipped from V and 1 base from J, the junction kept 3 bases outside the gene matches.

This chain joins TRBV19 and TRBJ2-5, with no clear D. Germline lookup yields CDR1 LNHDA and CDR2 SQIVND (reference sequence). This CDR3 has 14 amino acids. Trimming shortened V by 1 base and J by 2 bases, and 8 bases separated the two germline ends. CDR3 coding DNA: TGTGCCAGTAGTATAGGGGCAAGTCAAGAGACCCAGTACTTC. Amino acid sequence: CASSIGASQETQYF. Variable domain in full (rest from reference TRBV19 and TRBJ2-5): DGGITQSPKYLFRKEGQNVTLSCEQNLNHDAMYWYRQDPGQGLRLIYYSQIVNDFQKGDIAEGYSVSREKKESFPLTVTSAQKNPTAFYLCASSIGASQETQYFGPGTRLLVL.

This clone was picked up a small number of times. V gene TRBV2 combines with J gene TRBJ1-1, with D maybe TRBD1 (5 bases). The V gene lost 5 bases and the J gene lost 0 bases, with 13 bases spanning the gap. The CDR3 length is 15 residues. The germline V gene has CDR1 SNHLY and CDR2 FYNNEI. The CDR3 sequence is CASSTDTVLNTEAFF. CDR3 DNA: TGTGCCAGCAGTACGGACACGGTCTTGAACACTGAAGCTTTCTTT.

The chain carries TRBV29-1 and TRBJ2-5; D ambiguous. Trimming took off 3 bases at V and 0 bases at J, with 8 bases between the two ends. CDR3 size: 13 residues. Germline-derived CDR1 and CDR2 are SQVTM and ANQGSEA. The CDR3 reads CSVEVEYQETQYF. CDR3 nucleotides: TGCAGCGTTGAGGTCGAGTACCAAGAGACCCAGTACTTC.

The chain recombines TRBV7-9 with TRBJ1-2; 7 bases agree with TRBD1. Germline V lookup: CDR1 SEHNR, CDR2 FQNEAQ (reference sequence). The CDR3 sequence is 14 residues long. V shed 5 bases, J shed 7 bases, and the junction held 10 bases outside the gene matches. CDR3 bases: TGTGCCAGCAGCCGAACCACAGGGGATGGTGGCTACACCTTC. Residues: CASSRTTGDGGYTF.

This chain uses TRBV27 with TRBJ2-7; D not certain. Germline assignment: CDR1 MNHEY and CDR2 SMNVEV (reference sequence). This CDR3 has 15 amino acids. Trimming took 4 bases from V and 2 from J, leaving 15 bases between them. The CDR3 DNA reads as TGTGCCAGCAGTTATCGTGGGCCTGCTACCTACGAGCAGTACTTC. This codes for CASSYRGPATYEQYF.